Listed below are T cell receptor beta chains from one sample, sequenced in a study of metastatic and nonmetastatic thyroid tumors. TCRdb used MiXCR to call clones anew from the PCR reads. This table holds under 100,000 clones, around 9.2% found once. Material for sequencing was blood. Receptors originate from a female donor with papillary thyroid cancer or a benign thyroid nodule (not recorded which). Some clones in this sample may be carry-over from other donors' samples. Each CDR3 is given with its conserved first and last residue. The order of the fields is V gene, J gene, CDR3 protein.

V gene: TRBV11-2
J gene: TRBJ2-2
CDR3 protein: CASSLEQKRVAGELFF

V gene: TRBV6-9
J gene: TRBJ1-2
CDR3 protein: CARSFLLQRSSNYGYTF

V gene: TRBV9
J gene: TRBJ2-1
CDR3 protein: CASSAEGTYYNEQFF

V gene: TRBV5-1
J gene: TRBJ1-1
CDR3 protein: CASSGGTAYTEAFF

V gene: TRBV5-1
J gene: TRBJ2-7
CDR3 protein: CASTRTGGYEQYF

V gene: TRBV20-1
J gene: TRBJ1-6
CDR3 protein: CSARESSGPRNSPLHF

V gene: TRBV6-6
J gene: TRBJ2-3
CDR3 protein: CASSFSNLAGVPDTQYF

V gene: TRBV28
J gene: TRBJ2-1
CDR3 protein: CASIASSPVPWQFF

V gene: TRBV3-1
J gene: TRBJ1-2
CDR3 protein: CASSQRQGVYGYTF

V gene: TRBV6-4
J gene: TRBJ1-5
CDR3 protein: CASSRDPDSNQPQHF

V gene: TRBV6-1
J gene: TRBJ1-1
CDR3 protein: CASSDGQDWTEAFF

V gene: TRBV5-4
J gene: TRBJ2-7
CDR3 protein: CASSIRGALSYEQYF